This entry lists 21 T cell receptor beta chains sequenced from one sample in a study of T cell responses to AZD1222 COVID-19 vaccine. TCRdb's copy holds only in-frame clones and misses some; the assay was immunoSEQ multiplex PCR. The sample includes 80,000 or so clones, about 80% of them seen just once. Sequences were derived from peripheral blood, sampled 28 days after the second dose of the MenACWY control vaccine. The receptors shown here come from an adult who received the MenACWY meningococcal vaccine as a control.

The CDR3 DNA reads TGTGCCAGCAGCAACCGCATATTGGGGGCGGTTGGGAAGACCCAGTACTTC. The encoded protein is CASSNRILGAVGKTQYF. J is TRBJ2-5 and V is TRBV7-2; D might be TRBD1 (6 bases). Germline V gene sequence: CDR1 SGHTA, CDR2 FQGNSA. The CDR3 is made up of 17 amino acids. V lost 5 bases and J lost 6, with 25 bases in between.

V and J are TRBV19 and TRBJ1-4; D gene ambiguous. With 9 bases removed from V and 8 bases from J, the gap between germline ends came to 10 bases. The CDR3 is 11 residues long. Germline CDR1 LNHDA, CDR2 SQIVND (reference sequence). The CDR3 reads CASEGVEKLFF. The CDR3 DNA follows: TGTGCCAGCGAGGGCGTCGAAAAACTGTTTTTT.

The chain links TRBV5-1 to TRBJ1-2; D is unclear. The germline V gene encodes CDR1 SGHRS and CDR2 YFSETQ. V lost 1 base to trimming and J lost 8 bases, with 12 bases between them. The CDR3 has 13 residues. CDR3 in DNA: TGCGCCAGCAGCTTGAGAGGGCCGGGGGGCTACACCTTC. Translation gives CASSLRGPGGYTF.

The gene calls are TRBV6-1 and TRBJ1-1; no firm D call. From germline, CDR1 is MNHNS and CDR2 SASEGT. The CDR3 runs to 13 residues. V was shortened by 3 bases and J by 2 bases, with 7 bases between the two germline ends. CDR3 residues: CASSDGGNTEAFF. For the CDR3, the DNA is TGTGCCAGCAGTGACGGAGGCAACACTGAAGCTTTCTTT.

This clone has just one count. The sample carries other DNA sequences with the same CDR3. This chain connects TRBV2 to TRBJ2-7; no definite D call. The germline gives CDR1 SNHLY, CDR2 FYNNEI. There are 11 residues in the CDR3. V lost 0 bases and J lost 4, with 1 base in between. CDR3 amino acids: CASSEAYEQYF. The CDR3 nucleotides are TGTGCCAGCAGTGAAGCTTACGAGCAGTACTTC.

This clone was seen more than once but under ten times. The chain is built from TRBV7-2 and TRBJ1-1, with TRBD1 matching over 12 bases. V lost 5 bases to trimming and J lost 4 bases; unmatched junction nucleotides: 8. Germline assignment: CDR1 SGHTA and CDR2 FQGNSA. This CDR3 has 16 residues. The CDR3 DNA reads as TGTGCCAGCAGCGAACGGGACAGGGGGCCCCTCACTGAAGCTTTCTTT. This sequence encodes CASSERDRGPLTEAFF.

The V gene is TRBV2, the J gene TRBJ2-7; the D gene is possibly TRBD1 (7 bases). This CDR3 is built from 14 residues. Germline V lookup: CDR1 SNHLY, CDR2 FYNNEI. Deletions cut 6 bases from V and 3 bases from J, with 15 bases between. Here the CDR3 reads CASSQGGPGYEQYF. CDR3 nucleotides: TGTGCCAGCAGCCAGGGGGGCCCCGGCTACGAGCAGTACTTC.

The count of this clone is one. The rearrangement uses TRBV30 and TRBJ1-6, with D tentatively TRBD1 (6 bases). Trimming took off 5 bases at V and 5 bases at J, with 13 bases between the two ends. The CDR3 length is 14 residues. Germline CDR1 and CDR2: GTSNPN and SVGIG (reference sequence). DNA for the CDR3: TGTGCCTGGGCGGACAGCCACCATAATTCACCCCTCCACTTT. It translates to CAWADSHHNSPLHF.

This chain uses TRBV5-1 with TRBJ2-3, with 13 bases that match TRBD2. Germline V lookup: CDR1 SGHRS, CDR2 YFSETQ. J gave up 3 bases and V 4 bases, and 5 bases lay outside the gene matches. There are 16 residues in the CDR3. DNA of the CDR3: TGCGCCAGCAGCGTCGGACTAGCGGGGGCGACAGATACGCAGTATTTT. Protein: CASSVGLAGATDTQYF.

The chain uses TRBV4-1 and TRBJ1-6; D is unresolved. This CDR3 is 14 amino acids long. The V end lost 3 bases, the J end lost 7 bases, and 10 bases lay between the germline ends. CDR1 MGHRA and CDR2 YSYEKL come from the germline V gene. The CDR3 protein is CASSQGKENSPLHF. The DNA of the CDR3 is TGCGCCAGCAGCCAGGGAAAGGAGAATTCACCCCTCCACTTT.

For the CDR3, the DNA is TGTGCCATCAGTGAGTCGGGAAACAATCAGCCCCAGCATTTT. Amino acid sequence: CAISESGNNQPQHF. V and J are TRBV10-3 and TRBJ1-5; D gene ambiguous. Per germline, CDR1 ENHRY and CDR2 SYGVKD. The CDR3 is made up of 14 amino acids. V lost 0 bases to trimming and J lost 3 bases, with 6 bases between them.

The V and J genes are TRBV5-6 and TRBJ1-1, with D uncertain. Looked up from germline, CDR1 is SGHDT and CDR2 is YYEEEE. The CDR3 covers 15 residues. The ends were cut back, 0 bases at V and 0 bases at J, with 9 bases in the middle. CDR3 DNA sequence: TGTGCCAGCAGCTTGGGGGCGATTATGAACACTGAAGCTTTCTTT. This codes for CASSLGAIMNTEAFF.

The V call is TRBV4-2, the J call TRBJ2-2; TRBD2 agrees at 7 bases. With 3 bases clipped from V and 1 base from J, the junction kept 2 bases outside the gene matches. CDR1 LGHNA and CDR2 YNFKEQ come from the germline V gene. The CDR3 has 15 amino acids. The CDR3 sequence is CASSQERGNTGELFF. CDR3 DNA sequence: TGTGCCAGCAGCCAGGAGCGGGGGAACACCGGGGAGCTGTTTTTT.

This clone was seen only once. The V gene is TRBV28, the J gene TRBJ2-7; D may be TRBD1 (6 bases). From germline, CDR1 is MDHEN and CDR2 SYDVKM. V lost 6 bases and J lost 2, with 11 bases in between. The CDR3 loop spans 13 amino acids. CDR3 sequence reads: CASRPTGTYEQYF. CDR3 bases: TGTGCCAGCAGACCTACAGGGACCTACGAGCAGTACTTC.

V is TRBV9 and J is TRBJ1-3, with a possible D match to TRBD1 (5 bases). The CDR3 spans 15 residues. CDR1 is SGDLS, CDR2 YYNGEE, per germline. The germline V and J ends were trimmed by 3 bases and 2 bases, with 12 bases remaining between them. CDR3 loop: CASSEHRSPGNTIYF. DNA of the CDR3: TGTGCCAGCAGCGAGCACAGGAGTCCTGGAAACACCATATATTTT.

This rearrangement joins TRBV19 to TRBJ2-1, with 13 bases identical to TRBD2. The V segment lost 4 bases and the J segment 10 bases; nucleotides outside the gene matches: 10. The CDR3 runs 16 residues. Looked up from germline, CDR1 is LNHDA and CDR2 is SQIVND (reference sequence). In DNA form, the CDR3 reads TGTGCCAGTAGTACCTCCGGACTAGCGGGGGCCCAAGAGCAGTTCTTC. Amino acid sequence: CASSTSGLAGAQEQFF.

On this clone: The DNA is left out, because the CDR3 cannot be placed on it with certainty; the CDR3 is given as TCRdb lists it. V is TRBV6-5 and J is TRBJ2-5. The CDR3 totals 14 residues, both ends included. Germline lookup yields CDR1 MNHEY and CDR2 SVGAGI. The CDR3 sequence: CASTTFGAQETQYF.

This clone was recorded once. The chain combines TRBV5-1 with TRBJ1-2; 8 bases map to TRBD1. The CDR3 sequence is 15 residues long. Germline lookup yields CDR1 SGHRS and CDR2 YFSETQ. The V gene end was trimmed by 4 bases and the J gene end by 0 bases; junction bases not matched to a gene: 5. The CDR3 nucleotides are TGCGCCAGCAGCCCCGGACAGGGCGCTAACTATGGCTACACCTTC. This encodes CASSPGQGANYGYTF.

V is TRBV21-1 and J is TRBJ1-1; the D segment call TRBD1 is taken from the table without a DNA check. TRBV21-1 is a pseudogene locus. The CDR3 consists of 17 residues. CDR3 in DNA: TGTGCCAGCAGCAAATTGTGGGGACAGGGAGTCGACACTGAAGCTTTCTTT. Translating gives CASSKLWGQGVDTEAFF.

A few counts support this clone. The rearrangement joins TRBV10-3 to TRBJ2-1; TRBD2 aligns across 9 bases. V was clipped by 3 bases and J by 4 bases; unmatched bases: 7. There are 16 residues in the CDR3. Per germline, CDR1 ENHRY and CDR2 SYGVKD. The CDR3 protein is CAISDLEAGGYNEQFF. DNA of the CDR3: TGTGCCATCAGTGACCTCGAGGCGGGGGGGTACAATGAGCAGTTCTTC.

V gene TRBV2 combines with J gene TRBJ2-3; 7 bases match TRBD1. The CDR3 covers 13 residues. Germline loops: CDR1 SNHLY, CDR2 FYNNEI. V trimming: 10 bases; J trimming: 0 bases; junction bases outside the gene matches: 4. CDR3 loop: CAITGVSTDTQYF. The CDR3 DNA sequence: TGTGCCATAACAGGGGTTAGCACAGATACGCAGTATTTT.